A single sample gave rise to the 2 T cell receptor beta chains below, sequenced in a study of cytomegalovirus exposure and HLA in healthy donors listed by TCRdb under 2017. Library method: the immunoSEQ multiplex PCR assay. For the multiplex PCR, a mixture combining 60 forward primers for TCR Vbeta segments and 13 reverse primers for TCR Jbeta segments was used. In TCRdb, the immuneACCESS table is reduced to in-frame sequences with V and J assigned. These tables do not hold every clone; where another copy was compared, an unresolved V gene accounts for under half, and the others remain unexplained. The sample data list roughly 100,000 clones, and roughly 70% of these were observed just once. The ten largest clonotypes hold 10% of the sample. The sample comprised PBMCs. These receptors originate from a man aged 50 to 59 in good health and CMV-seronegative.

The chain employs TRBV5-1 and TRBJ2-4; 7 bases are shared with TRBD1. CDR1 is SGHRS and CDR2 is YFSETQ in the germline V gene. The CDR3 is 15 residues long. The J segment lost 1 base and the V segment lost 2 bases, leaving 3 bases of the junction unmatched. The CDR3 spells CASSFQGVAKNIQYF. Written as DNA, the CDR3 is TGCGCCAGCAGCTTCCAGGGGGTGGCCAAAAACATTCAGTACTTC.

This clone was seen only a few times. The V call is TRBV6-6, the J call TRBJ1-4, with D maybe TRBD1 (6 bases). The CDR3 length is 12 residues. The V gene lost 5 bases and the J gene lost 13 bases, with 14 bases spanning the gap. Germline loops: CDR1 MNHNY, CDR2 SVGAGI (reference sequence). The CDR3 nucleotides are TGTGCCAGCAGTACAGGGATAGAGCCACTGTTTTTT. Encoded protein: CASSTGIEPLFF.